Shown below are 9 T cell receptor beta chains from a single sample sequenced in a study of chemoradiotherapy in HPV16-positive cancers (dated 2022 in TCRdb). The library was prepared using the immunoSEQ multiplex PCR assay. As stored in TCRdb, this immuneACCESS dataset retains in-frame rearrangements with V and J assigned. A fraction of the clones does not appear; measured against another copy, unresolved V genes explain less than half of the discrepancy, and the remainder lacks a known reason. The table for this sample lists approximately 7,000 clones; 75% to 80% of them were counted only once. Approximately 3.8% of the sample is held by the ten biggest clonotypes. Sampling took place from a patient who underwent chemoradiotherapy. The receptors stem from a human donor with HPV-associated anogenital cancer.

The chain has TRBV4-1 and TRBJ2-7; 13 bases agree with TRBD2. CDR1 and CDR2 from the germline V gene are MGHRA and YSYEKL. Unmatched junction bases numbered 12, after V lost 4 bases and J lost 6 bases. The CDR3 covers 17 residues. CDR3 nucleotides: TGCGCCAGCAGCCTTCAGCCCGGGACTAGCGGGACAGTCGAGCAGTACTTC. It is translated as CASSLQPGTSGTVEQYF.

The V call is TRBV5-4, the J call TRBJ1-5; a weak D match, TRBD1 (6 bases). Germline CDR1 SGHNT, CDR2 YYREEE (reference sequence). The CDR3 covers 15 residues. Trimming took 4 bases from V and 4 from J, leaving 15 bases between them. CDR3 in DNA: TGTGCCAGCAGCGAGGGTGGGGGCTATAATCAGCCCCAGCATTTT. Protein product: CASSEGGGYNQPQHF.

The chain is built from TRBV28 and TRBJ1-5, with TRBD1 matching 9 bases. V lost 6 bases and J lost 6; bases outside the gene matches: 9. The V gene's germline CDR1 is MDHEN and CDR2 SYDVKM. The length of the CDR3 is 15 residues. This chain's CDR3 is CASSLQGAMGQPQHF. CDR3 nucleotides: TGTGCCAGCAGCCTACAGGGGGCGATGGGTCAGCCCCAGCATTTT.

The chain employs TRBV10-3 and TRBJ2-7; TRBD2 aligns across 7 bases. J was trimmed by 6 bases and V by 0 bases; bases with no gene match: 5. The CDR3 runs to 14 residues. Germline assignment: CDR1 ENHRY and CDR2 SYGVKD. The CDR3 here is CAISESGGPGEQYF. In nucleotides, the CDR3 is TGTGCCATCAGTGAGTCGGGAGGGCCGGGCGAGCAGTACTTC.

J is TRBJ1-3 and V is TRBV29-1; D perhaps matches TRBD1 (5 bases). CDR1 and CDR2 from the germline V gene are SQVTM and ANQGSEA. The V end lost 7 bases, the J end lost 2 bases, and 12 bases lay between the germline ends. CDR3 length: 13 amino acids. The CDR3 sequence: CSGTTDPGNTIYF. The DNA for the CDR3 is TGCAGCGGTACGACAGACCCTGGAAACACCATATATTTT.

This clone showed up just once. DNA of the CDR3: TGTGCCAGCGGGGACAGTCGCTCCTACGAGCAGTACTTC. Its protein is CASGDSRSYEQYF. This sequence joins TRBV27 and TRBJ2-7, with 7 bases lining up with TRBD1. The CDR3 contains 13 residues. V gave up 8 bases and J gave up 0 bases; unmatched junction bases: 4. Germline V lookup: CDR1 MNHEY, CDR2 SMNVEV (reference sequence).

The chain is built from TRBV14 and TRBJ1-1; D remains unclear. The V and J ends lost 0 bases and 0 bases respectively, with 14 bases between them. This CDR3 comprises 17 residues. Germline lookup yields CDR1 SGHDN and CDR2 FVKESK. CDR3 region: CASSQEVGRRMNTEAFF. Here the CDR3 DNA reads TGTGCCAGCAGCCAAGAAGTAGGACGGAGGATGAACACTGAAGCTTTCTTT.

This rearrangement joins TRBV21-1 to TRBJ2-7; TRBD2, the D gene given by the table, was not confirmed from the DNA. TRBV21-1 is reported as a pseudogene. The CDR3 totals 16 residues. This CDR3 is CASSKVSQNTTYEQYF. For the CDR3, the DNA is TGTGCCAGCAGCAAAGTCTCGCAAAATACTACCTACGAGCAGTACTTC.

This clone is a singleton in its sample. The chain employs TRBV5-4 and TRBJ2-7; no reliable D call. Germline V gene data show CDR1 as SGHNT and CDR2 as YYREEE (reference sequence). Deletions cut 4 bases from V and 0 bases from J, with 8 bases between. This CDR3 has 13 residues. CDR3 DNA: TGTGCCAGCAGCAACTATAGCTCCTACGAGCAGTACTTC. As protein: CASSNYSSYEQYF.